This TCR beta chain is drawn from a study of blood T cell repertoires in COVID-19. In the study overall: Some COVID-19 samples were acute and others convalescent; all came from the United States, Italy and Spain. From T cells, B-cell-depleted T cells, or PBMCs came the material, which was cDNA or gDNA.

CDR3 length: 15 amino acids. Per germline, CDR1 LGHDT and CDR2 YNNKEL (reference sequence). Trimming cost V 2 bases and J 7 bases; bases outside gene matches: 6. This table comes from immunoSEQ multiplex PCR, and its TCRdb copy is limited to in-frame clones, with some not included. The sample consists of fewer than 200,000 clones, 75% to 80% of them appearing once. This TCR came from a woman aged 70-85 years with acute or convalescent COVID-19. The rearrangement links TRBV3-1 (or the pseudogene TRBV3-2) to TRBJ1-2; 11 bases line up with TRBD1. Sequencing was performed on peripheral blood. The CDR3 DNA sequence: TGTGCCAGCAGCCAATCGGGACAGGGGGAGTTTGGCTACACCTTC. Protein sequence: CASSQSGQGEFGYTF.